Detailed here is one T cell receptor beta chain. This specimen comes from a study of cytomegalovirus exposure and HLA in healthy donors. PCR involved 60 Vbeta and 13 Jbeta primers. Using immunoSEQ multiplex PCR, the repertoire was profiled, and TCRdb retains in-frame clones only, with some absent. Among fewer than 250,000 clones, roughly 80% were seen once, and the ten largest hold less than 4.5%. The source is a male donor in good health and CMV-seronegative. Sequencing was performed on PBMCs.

The CDR3: CASSYPELVKLGNEQFF. The DNA for the CDR3 is TGCGCCAGCAGCTATCCGGAACTAGTGAAGCTGGGGAATGAGCAGTTCTTC. The rearrangement joins TRBV5-1 to TRBJ2-1, with D tentatively TRBD2 (5 bases). Trimming shortened V by 3 bases and J by 7 bases, and 23 bases separated the two germline ends. This CDR3 is 17 amino acids long. Germline V lookup: CDR1 SGHRS, CDR2 YFSETQ.